The T cell receptor (beta chain) under discussion was sequenced for a study of T cell repertoires in cytomegalovirus infection. TCRdb analysed the reads with MiXCR anew, one entry per CDR3 protein. This table has about 740,000 distinct CDR3 sequences, under 40% appearing once. The receptor's source is a human donor in good health (CMV status not recorded). Some clones in this sample may be carry-over from other donors' samples. Sequences were obtained from PBMCs.

The CDR3 region is CASSSPPRGTEAFF. CDR3 bases: TGTGCCAGCAGTTCCCCCCCTCGGGGAACTGAAGCTTTCTTT. V gene TRBV28 combines with J gene TRBJ1-1, with D hard to call. Trimming removed 4 bases at V and 5 bases at J, with 14 bases between. Germline CDR1 MDHEN, CDR2 SYDVKM. This CDR3 is 14 amino acids long.